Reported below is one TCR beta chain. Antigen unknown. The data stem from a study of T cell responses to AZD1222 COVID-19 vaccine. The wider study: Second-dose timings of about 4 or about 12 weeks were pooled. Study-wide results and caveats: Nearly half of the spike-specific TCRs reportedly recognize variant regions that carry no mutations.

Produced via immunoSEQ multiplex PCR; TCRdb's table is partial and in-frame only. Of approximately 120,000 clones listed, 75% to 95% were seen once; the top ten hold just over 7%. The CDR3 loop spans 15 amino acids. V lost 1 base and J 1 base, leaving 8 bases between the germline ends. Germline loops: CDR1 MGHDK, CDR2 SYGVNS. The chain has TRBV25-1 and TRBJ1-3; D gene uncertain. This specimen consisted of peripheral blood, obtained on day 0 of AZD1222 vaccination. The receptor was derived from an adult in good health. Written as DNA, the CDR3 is TGTGCCAGCAGTGAATTCGGCCATTCTGGAAACACCATATATTTT. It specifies CASSEFGHSGNTIYF.